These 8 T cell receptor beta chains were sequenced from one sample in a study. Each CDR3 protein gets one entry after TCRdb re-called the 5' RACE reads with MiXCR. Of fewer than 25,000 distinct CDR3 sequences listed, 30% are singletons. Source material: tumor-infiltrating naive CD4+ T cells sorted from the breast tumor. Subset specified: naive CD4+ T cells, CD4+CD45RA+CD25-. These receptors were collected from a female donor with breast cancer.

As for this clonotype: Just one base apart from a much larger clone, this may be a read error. The CDR3 is CSARVEAGDEQFF. The CDR3 DNA reads as TGCAGTGCTAGAGTAGAGGCGGGGGATGAGCAGTTCTTC. The chain has TRBV20-1 and TRBJ2-1, with 7 positions matching TRBD2. The germline gives CDR1 DFQATT, CDR2 SNEGSKA (reference sequence). V lost 1 base, J lost 8 bases, and 5 bases stayed unmatched. The CDR3 runs 13 residues.

In DNA form, the CDR3 reads TGTGCCAGCAGCTTGGTGGACCAGCGCAATGAGCAGTTCTTC. Encoded protein: CASSLVDQRNEQFF. The chain has TRBV7-3 and TRBJ2-1; D gene ambiguous. The CDR3 extends over 14 amino acids. The V end lost 3 bases, the J end lost 6 bases, and 12 bases lay between the germline ends. Germline loops: CDR1 SGHTA, CDR2 FQGTGA.

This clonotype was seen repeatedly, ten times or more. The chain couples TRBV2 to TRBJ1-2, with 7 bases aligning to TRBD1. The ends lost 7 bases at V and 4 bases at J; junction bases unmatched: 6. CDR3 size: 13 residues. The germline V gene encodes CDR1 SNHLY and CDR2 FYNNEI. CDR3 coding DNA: TGTGCCAGCAACCGGGACAGCCTCTATGGCTACACCTTC. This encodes CASNRDSLYGYTF.

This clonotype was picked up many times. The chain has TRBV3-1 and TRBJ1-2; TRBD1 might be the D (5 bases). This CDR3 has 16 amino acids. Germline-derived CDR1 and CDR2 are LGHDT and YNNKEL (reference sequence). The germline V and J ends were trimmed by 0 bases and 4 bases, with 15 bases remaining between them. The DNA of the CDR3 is TGTGCCAGCAGCCAAGATCTTTCTTTGGGACTCTATGGCTACACCTTC. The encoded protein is CASSQDLSLGLYGYTF.

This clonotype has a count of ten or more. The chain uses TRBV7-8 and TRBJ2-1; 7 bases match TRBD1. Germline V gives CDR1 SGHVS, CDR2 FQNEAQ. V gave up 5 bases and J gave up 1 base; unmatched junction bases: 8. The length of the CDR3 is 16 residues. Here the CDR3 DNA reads TGTGCCAGCAGCACCCCACAGGGGTTGTCCTACAATGAGCAGTTCTTC. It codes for CASSTPQGLSYNEQFF. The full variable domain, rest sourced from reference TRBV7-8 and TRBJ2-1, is GAGVSQSPRYKVAKRGQDVALRCDPISGHVSLFWYQQALGQGPEFLTYFQNEAQLDKSGLPSDRFFAERPEGSVSTLKIQRTQQEDSAVYLCASSTPQGLSYNEQFFGPGTRLTVL.

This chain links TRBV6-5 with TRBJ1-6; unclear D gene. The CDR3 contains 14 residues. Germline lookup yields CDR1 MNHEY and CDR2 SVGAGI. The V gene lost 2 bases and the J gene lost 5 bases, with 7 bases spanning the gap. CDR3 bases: TGTGCCAGCAGTTACGGGCAGAATAATTCACCCCTCCACTTT. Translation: CASSYGQNNSPLHF.

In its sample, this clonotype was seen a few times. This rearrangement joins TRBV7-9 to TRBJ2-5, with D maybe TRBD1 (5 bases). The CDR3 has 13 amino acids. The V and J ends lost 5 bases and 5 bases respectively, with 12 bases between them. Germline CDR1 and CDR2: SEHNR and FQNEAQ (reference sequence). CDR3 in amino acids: CASSIAGPETQYF. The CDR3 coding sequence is TGTGCCAGCAGCATCGCAGGGCCGGAGACCCAGTACTTC. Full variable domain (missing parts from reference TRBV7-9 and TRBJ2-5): DTGVSQNPRHKITKRGQNVTFRCDPISEHNRLYWYRQTLGQGPEFLTYFQNEAQLEKSRLLSDRFSAERPKGSFSTLEIQRTEQGDSAMYLCASSIAGPETQYFGPGTRLLVL.

CDR3 coding DNA: TGTGCCAGCAGCTCAGGACAGGGATTGGGTGGCTACACCTTC. This encodes CASSSGQGLGGYTF. The rearrangement links TRBV7-2 to TRBJ1-2; TRBD1 matches at 8 bases. In germline, CDR1 is SGHTA, CDR2 FQGNSA. V trimming: 4 bases; J trimming: 7 bases; junction bases outside the gene matches: 8. This CDR3 has 14 amino acids.